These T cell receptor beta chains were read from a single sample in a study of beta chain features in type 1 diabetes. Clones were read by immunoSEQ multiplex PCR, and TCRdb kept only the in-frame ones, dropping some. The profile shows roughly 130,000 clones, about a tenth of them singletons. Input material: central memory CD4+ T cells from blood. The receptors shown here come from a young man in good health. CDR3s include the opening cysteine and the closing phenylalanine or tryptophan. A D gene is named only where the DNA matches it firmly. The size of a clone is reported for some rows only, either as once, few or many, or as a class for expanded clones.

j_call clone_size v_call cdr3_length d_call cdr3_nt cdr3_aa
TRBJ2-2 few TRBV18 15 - TGTGCCAGCCCAAGCATCGTCGGGAGAAACGGGGAGCTGTTTTTT CASPSIVGRNGELFF
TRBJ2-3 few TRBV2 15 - TGTGCCAGCACCCGATTGCAGATGGATAAGGAGGTGCAGTATTTT CASTRLQMDKEVQYF
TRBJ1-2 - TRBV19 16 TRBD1 TGTGCCAGTAGGACCAGCGGGACAGGGGCTAACTATGGCTACACCTTC CASRTSGTGANYGYTF
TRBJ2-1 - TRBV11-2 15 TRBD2 TGTGCCAGCAGCTTAGTTCGGGGGGGGGCAAATGAGCAGTTCTTC CASSLVRGGANEQFF
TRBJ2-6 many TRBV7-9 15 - TGTGCCAGCAGCTTAGCCATAGCGTCCGCCAACGTCCTGACTTTC CASSLAIASANVLTF
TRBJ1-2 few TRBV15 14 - TGTGCCACCAGCAGCGGCGCGGTATTGCGCGGCTACACCTTC CATSSGAVLRGYTF
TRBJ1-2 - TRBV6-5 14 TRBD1 TGTGCCAGCAGTACATTCGGGACAGGCTATGGCTACACCTTC CASSTFGTGYGYTF
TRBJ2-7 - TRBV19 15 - TGTGCCAGTAGTATAGCCCTACAGGGAATCTACGAGCAGTACTTC CASSIALQGIYEQYF
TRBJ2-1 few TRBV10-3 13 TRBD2 TGTGCCATCAGGAGCGGGGCAATCAATGAGCAGTTCTTC CAIRSGAINEQFF
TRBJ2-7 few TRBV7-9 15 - TGTGCCAGCAGCTCGAGGGGGGGGAGAACCTACGAGCAGTACTTC CASSSRGGRTYEQYF
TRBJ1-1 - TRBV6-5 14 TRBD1 TGTGCCAGCACCGCTGGGACAGGGGACCCTGAAGCTTTCTTT CASTAGTGDPEAFF
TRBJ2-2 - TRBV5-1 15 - TGCGCCAGCAGCTTGGGCACACAAGACACCGGGGAGCTGTTTTTT CASSLGTQDTGELFF
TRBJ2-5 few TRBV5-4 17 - TGTGCCAGCAGCTTGGCCGGCGCGGGGTCGTACCAAGAGACCCAGTACTTC CASSLAGAGSYQETQYF
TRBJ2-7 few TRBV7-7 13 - TGTGCCAGCAGCCCCAGCCTCTCCGGGGAGCAGTACTTC CASSPSLSGEQYF
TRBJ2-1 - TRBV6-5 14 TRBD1 TGTGCCAGCAAAGGGGGCGGTTCCTACAATGAGCAGTTCTTC CASKGGGSYNEQFF
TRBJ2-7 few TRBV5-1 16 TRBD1 TGCGCCAGCAGCTTGGAACCGGGACAGGGGGCCTACGAGCAGTACTTC CASSLEPGQGAYEQYF
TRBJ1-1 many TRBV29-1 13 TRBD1 TGCAGCGTCGTCGGACAGGCGGGCACTGAAGCTTTCTTT CSVVGQAGTEAFF
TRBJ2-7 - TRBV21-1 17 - TGTGCCAGCAGCAAAGTCTTACTAGCGGGGGGATTCTACGAGCAGTACTTC CASSKVLLAGGFYEQYF
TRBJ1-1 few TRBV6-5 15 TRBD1 TGTGCCAGCAGTGGGCGGACAGGGGAGATTGGTGAAGCTTTCTTT CASSGRTGEIGEAFF
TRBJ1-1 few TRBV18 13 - TGTGCCAGCTCCCGATCGGGTAACACTGAAGCTTTCTTT CASSRSGNTEAFF